Presented here are 27 T cell receptor beta chains from one specimen sequenced in a study of graft-versus-host responses after intestinal transplantation. The assay was immunoSEQ multiplex PCR, and TCRdb's table has in-frame clones only and misses some. The profile shows just under 100,000 clones, 90% of them singletons. The material was PBMCs, obtained about 450 days after intestinal transplant. The source of these receptors is a human patient who received an intestinal transplant, so some T cells may come from the graft donor.

This chain connects TRBV6-5 to TRBJ1-1; D unresolved. V was clipped by 6 bases and J by 8 bases, with 16 bases between them. The CDR3 loop spans 13 amino acids. Germline V gene sequence: CDR1 MNHEY, CDR2 SVGAGI. CDR3 nucleotide sequence: TGTGCCAGCAGGCAACACGAAAAACCAGAAGCTTTCTTT. Translating it yields CASRQHEKPEAFF.

The chain recombines TRBV10-3 with TRBJ1-2; D possibly corresponds to TRBD1 (5 bases). This CDR3 is built from 15 residues. V shed 5 bases and J shed 3 bases, with 16 bases lying between them. Germline CDR1 reads ENHRY; CDR2 reads SYGVKD. CDR3 nucleotide sequence: TGTGCCATCAGTTTCTCTTACGGGGCTGACTATGGCTACACCTTC. Residues: CAISFSYGADYGYTF.

CDR3 in amino acids: CASSGHANSGTEAFF. In DNA, the CDR3 is TGTGCCAGCAGTGGTCACGCCAATTCAGGGACTGAAGCTTTCTTT. The genes are TRBV27 and TRBJ1-1; TRBD1 is a possible D gene (5 bases). The CDR3 has 15 residues. Trimming cost V 5 bases and J 5 bases, with 18 bases left between them. Germline V gene data show CDR1 as MNHEY and CDR2 as SMNVEV (reference sequence).

The rearrangement links TRBV7-9 to TRBJ1-5, with D hard to call. The CDR3 has 13 amino acids. With 1 base removed from V and 10 bases from J, the gap between germline ends came to 11 bases. CDR1 is SEHNR, CDR2 FQNEAQ, per germline (reference sequence). The DNA of the CDR3 is TGTGCCAGCAGCTTAGAGGCCCGTAATCCCCAGCATTTT. The encoded protein is CASSLEARNPQHF.

The V and J genes are TRBV6-5 and TRBJ2-3; 9 nucleotides agree with TRBD2. The CDR3 loop spans 14 amino acids. Germline-derived CDR1 and CDR2 are MNHEY and SVGAGI. Losses at the gene ends were 6 bases for V and 5 bases for J; bases not matched to a gene: 6. CDR3 amino acids: CASSPLRGGDTQYF. As DNA, the CDR3 is TGTGCCAGCAGCCCCTTGCGGGGGGGAGATACGCAGTATTTT.

The chain employs TRBV13 and TRBJ2-1; 12 bases fit TRBD1. Germline V gives CDR1 PRHDT, CDR2 FYEKMQ (reference sequence). The CDR3 consists of 15 residues. The trim removed 5 bases at V and 8 bases at J, leaving 7 bases unmatched. In DNA, the CDR3 is TGTGCCAGCAGCGCTACCGGGACAGGGGGCGATGAGCAGTTCTTC. It encodes CASSATGTGGDEQFF.

The chain carries TRBV11-2 and TRBJ1-4, with TRBD1 identical over 12 bases. The germline V gene has CDR1 SGHAT and CDR2 FQNNGV. V dropped 5 bases and J dropped 2; count of bases not matched to a gene: 3. The CDR3 sequence is 16 residues long. CDR3 sequence: CASSPGQGATNEKLFF. CDR3 coding DNA: TGTGCCAGCAGCCCGGGACAGGGGGCGACTAATGAAAAACTGTTTTTT.

This clone was seen a single time. This CDR3 reads CASGGAAHYGYTF. The CDR3 region has the DNA TGTGCCAGCGGGGGGGCAGCCCACTATGGCTACACCTTC. The gene calls are TRBV6-1 and TRBJ1-2; D perhaps matches TRBD1 (6 bases). V was trimmed by 8 bases and J by 3 bases, leaving 13 bases between them. The germline V gene has CDR1 MNHNS and CDR2 SASEGT. CDR3 length: 13 amino acids.

This chain uses TRBV20-1 with TRBJ1-1; D is undetermined. Germline V gene data show CDR1 as DFQATT and CDR2 as SNEGSKA (reference sequence). The germline V and J ends were trimmed by 2 bases and 4 bases, with 5 bases remaining between them. This CDR3 region has 11 residues. The CDR3 DNA reads TGCAGTGCTAGATTGGTCACTGAAGCTTTCTTT. Protein sequence: CSARLVTEAFF.

The V and J genes are TRBV6-1 and TRBJ2-1; no clear D gene. This CDR3 has 15 residues. V shed 6 bases and J shed 2 bases, with 14 bases lying between them. Germline V gene sequence: CDR1 MNHNS, CDR2 SASEGT. Written as DNA, the CDR3 is TGTGCCAGCAGCCGTACAGATATTGCCTACAATGAGCAGTTCTTC. It yields the protein CASSRTDIAYNEQFF.

This clone was counted between two and nine times. The chain couples TRBV10-3 to TRBJ2-7; 7 nucleotides line up with TRBD2. Looked up from germline, CDR1 is ENHRY and CDR2 is SYGVKD. V dropped 4 bases and J dropped 1; count of bases not matched to a gene: 4. The CDR3 totals 14 residues. The DNA of the CDR3 is TGTGCCATCAGTGGGTGGCGGGGGTCCTACGAGCAGTACTTC. Amino acid sequence: CAISGWRGSYEQYF.

The chain is built from TRBV18 and TRBJ1-1; D possibly corresponds to TRBD1 (5 bases). Germline loops: CDR1 KGHSH, CDR2 LQKENI. CDR3 length equals 15 residues. V lost 0 bases, J lost 0 bases, and 8 bases lay in between. The CDR3 spells CASSPPGTVNTEAFF. Here the CDR3 DNA reads TGTGCCAGCTCACCACCCGGGACGGTGAACACTGAAGCTTTCTTT. Full variable domain (outside the CDR3, taken from reference TRBV18 and TRBJ1-1): NAGVMQNPRHLVRRRGQEARLRCSPMKGHSHVYWYRQLPEEGLKFMVYLQKENIIDESGMPKERFSAEFPKEGPSILRIQQVVRGDSAAYFCASSPPGTVNTEAFFGQGTRLTVV.

The chain has TRBV5-1 and TRBJ2-2; D call uncertain. Germline values: CDR1 SGHRS, CDR2 YFSETQ. CDR3 length: 14 residues. V lost 0 bases to trimming and J lost 5 bases, with 8 bases between them. CDR3 sequence: CASSLGSTTGELFF. For the CDR3, the DNA is TGCGCCAGCAGCTTGGGGTCAACTACCGGGGAGCTGTTTTTT.

This chain joins TRBV6-5 and TRBJ1-1; 7 bases are a match to TRBD1. The trim removed 6 bases at V and 4 bases at J, leaving 11 bases unmatched. The length of the CDR3 is 15 residues. The germline CDR1 and CDR2 sequences are MNHEY and SVGAGI. The CDR3 loop reads CASSLDRVLSTEAFF. Written as DNA, the CDR3 is TGTGCCAGCAGCCTAGACAGGGTTTTGAGCACTGAAGCTTTCTTT.

V is TRBV6-5 and J is TRBJ1-1; D is perhaps TRBD1 (6 bases). CDR1 is MNHEY and CDR2 is SVGAGI in the germline V gene. V lost 7 bases, J lost 6 bases, and 18 bases lay in between. This CDR3 spans 14 amino acids. CDR3 sequence: CASKGDGPSSEAFF. The CDR3 region has the DNA TGTGCCAGCAAGGGGGACGGCCCAAGTTCTGAAGCTTTCTTT.

About this clone itself: The same CDR3 can be traced to other DNA sequences in this sample. The rearrangement uses TRBV7-2 and TRBJ2-5; 7 bases line up with TRBD1. The CDR3 runs 13 residues. V lost 5 bases to trimming and J lost 2 bases; unmatched junction nucleotides: 2. The germline gives CDR1 SGHTA, CDR2 FQGNSA. The CDR3 reads CASSRDRQETQYF. In nucleotides, the CDR3 is TGTGCCAGCAGCCGGGACAGACAAGAGACCCAGTACTTC.

The gene calls are TRBV11-2 and TRBJ1-1; 8 positions match TRBD1. CDR1 and CDR2 from the germline V gene are SGHAT and FQNNGV. J was trimmed by 4 bases and V by 6 bases; bases with no gene match: 7. The CDR3 runs 14 residues. DNA for the CDR3: TGTGCCAGCAGTTCGGACAGGGTGATCACTGAAGCTTTCTTT. This gives the protein CASSSDRVITEAFF.

The chain joins TRBV7-3 to TRBJ2-3; 15 bases map to TRBD2. The CDR3 has 18 amino acids. Germline CDR1 reads SGHTA; CDR2 reads FQGTGA. V trimming: 5 bases; J trimming: 0 bases; junction bases outside the gene matches: 6. Here the CDR3 DNA reads TGTGCCAGCAGCCCACGGACTAGCGGGGGGGATAGCACAGATACGCAGTATTTT. Its protein product is CASSPRTSGGDSTDTQYF.

This chain links TRBV19 with TRBJ1-2, with D perhaps TRBD1 (6 bases). V was trimmed by 5 bases and J by 0 bases, leaving 13 bases between them. This CDR3 has 15 residues. Looked up from germline, CDR1 is LNHDA and CDR2 is SQIVND (reference sequence). The CDR3 spells CASSVEGGTNYGYTF. Written as DNA, the CDR3 is TGTGCCAGTAGTGTCGAAGGGGGGACTAACTATGGCTACACCTTC.

The chain couples TRBV5-6 to TRBJ2-7; D ambiguous. CDR1 and CDR2 (germline): SGHDT, YYEEEE. Trimming pared 2 bases from V and 4 bases from J, leaving 7 bases between. This CDR3 has 12 residues. DNA for the CDR3: TGTGCCAGCAGCTTAGCCGATTACGAGCAGTACTTC. It translates to CASSLADYEQYF.

The CDR3 sequence is CASSARRVDTEAFF. In DNA form, the CDR3 reads TGTGCCAGCAGCGCCCGAAGGGTCGACACTGAAGCTTTCTTT. The chain carries TRBV21-1 and TRBJ1-1. TRBV21-1 is reported as a pseudogene. This CDR3 is 14 amino acids long.

The rearrangement links TRBV2 to TRBJ1-4; a weak D match, TRBD1 (5 bases). This CDR3 comprises 14 residues. Germline V gene sequence: CDR1 SNHLY, CDR2 FYNNEI. V lost 4 bases, J lost 0 bases, and 6 bases lay in between. In DNA, the CDR3 is TGTGCCAGCAGTGGGGGGGCAACTAATGAAAAACTGTTTTTT. It encodes CASSGGATNEKLFF.

To note about this clone: At one end the junction does not follow the germline gene, possibly because of a read error. Other DNA sequences in the same sample also yield this CDR3. The chain has TRBV6-5 and TRBJ1-3; D not resolved. Germline V lookup: CDR1 MNHEY, CDR2 SVGAGI. The CDR3 totals 15 residues. CDR3 nucleotides: TGTGCCAGCAGTTACTCGGCCGACTCTGGGAACACCATATATTTT. It yields the protein CASSYSADSGNTIYF.

The chain combines TRBV9 with TRBJ2-2; TRBD1 is a possible D gene (6 bases). There are 21 residues in the CDR3. The V gene's germline CDR1 is SGDLS and CDR2 YYNGEE. V was trimmed by 1 base and J by 4 bases, leaving 29 bases between them. CDR3 sequence: CASSVIIGFRPGTGSTGELFF. CDR3 DNA: TGTGCCAGCAGCGTAATTATAGGTTTTCGCCCAGGTACAGGGAGCACCGGGGAGCTGTTTTTT.

This chain links TRBV19 with TRBJ1-1; 12 nucleotides line up with TRBD1. Germline V gives CDR1 LNHDA, CDR2 SQIVND (reference sequence). There are 16 residues in the CDR3. J gave up 0 bases and V 10 bases, and 9 bases lay outside the gene matches. The chain's CDR3 is CATSGTGGLLNTEAFF. The CDR3 nucleotides are TGTGCCACTTCCGGGACAGGGGGCCTGCTGAACACTGAAGCTTTCTTT.

The genes are TRBV11-2 and TRBJ1-1; the D is unclear. The germline V and J ends were trimmed by 4 bases and 5 bases, with 17 bases remaining between them. Germline V CDR1 and CDR2: SGHAT, FQNNGV. CDR3 length: 15 residues. Here the CDR3 reads CASSSSSHGWTEAFF. CDR3 in DNA: TGTGCCAGCAGCTCTTCCAGTCACGGCTGGACTGAAGCTTTCTTT.

V gene TRBV19 combines with J gene TRBJ1-5, with D unclear. V was clipped by 6 bases and J by 2 bases, with 14 bases between them. CDR1 and CDR2 from the germline V gene are LNHDA and SQIVND (reference sequence). The CDR3 covers 15 residues. The CDR3 DNA follows: TGTGCCAGTAGGGCGGGCGGTGGTGGCAATCAGCCCCAGCATTTT. The encoded protein is CASRAGGGGNQPQHF.